The present T cell receptor beta chain was sequenced within a study of regulatory T cells in long-lasting Graves disease. Overall study: Positivity for TSH receptor antibodies plus over 5 years of antithyroid drugs meant persistent Graves' disease.

Assembly of TCR beta libraries relied on iRepertoire HTBI primers together with Arm-PCR of CDR3 regions. TCRdb independently ran MiXCR on the multiplex PCR reads; one entry per CDR3 protein. This sample has a few hundred thousand distinct CDR3 sequences, with 23% found just once. The sample's time point: persistent/refractory GD, antithyroid drugs over 5 years with positive TRAb. PBMC RNA served as the TCR library source. Overall study findings and caveats: TRBV28, TRBJ1-2 and TRBJ2-5 emerged as the favored segments in persistent disease.

Per germline, CDR1 SNHLY and CDR2 FYNNEI. CDR3 length: 14 amino acids. Trimming pared 8 bases from V and 6 bases from J, leaving 19 bases between. There are many counts of this clonotype. Its antigen is unknown. The gene calls are TRBV2 and TRBJ2-5; the D call may be TRBD1 or TRBD2 (5 bases each). Sequenced material: peripheral blood mononuclear cells (PBMCs), taken when the disease was refractory, from a patient treated with antithyroid drugs. This clonotype was obtained from a female donor with Graves disease. CDR3 DNA: TGTGCCAGCGGCTGGGACGGGGCTCAAAAGACCCAGTACTTC. It encodes CASGWDGAQKTQYF.